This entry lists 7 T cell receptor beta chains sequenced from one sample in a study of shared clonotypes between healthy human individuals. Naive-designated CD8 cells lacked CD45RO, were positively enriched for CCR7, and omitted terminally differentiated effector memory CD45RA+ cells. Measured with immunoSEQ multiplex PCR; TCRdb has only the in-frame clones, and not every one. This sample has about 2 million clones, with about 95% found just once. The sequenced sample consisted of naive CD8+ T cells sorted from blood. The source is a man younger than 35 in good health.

The CDR3 protein is CAWNGETEAFF. In DNA form, the CDR3 reads TGTGCCTGGAACGGTGAAACTGAAGCTTTCTTT. The chain combines TRBV30 with TRBJ1-1; no definite D call. The V and J ends lost 4 bases and 5 bases respectively, with 8 bases between them. CDR1 GTSNPN and CDR2 SVGIG come from the germline V gene (reference sequence). The length of the CDR3 is 11 residues.

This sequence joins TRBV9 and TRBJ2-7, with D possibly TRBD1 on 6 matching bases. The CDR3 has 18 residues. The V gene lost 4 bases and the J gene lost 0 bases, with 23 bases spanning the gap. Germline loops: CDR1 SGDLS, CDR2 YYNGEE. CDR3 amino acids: CASSPRGGVHWSSYEQYF. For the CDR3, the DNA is TGTGCCAGCAGCCCCCGAGGGGGTGTCCACTGGAGCTCCTACGAGCAGTACTTC.

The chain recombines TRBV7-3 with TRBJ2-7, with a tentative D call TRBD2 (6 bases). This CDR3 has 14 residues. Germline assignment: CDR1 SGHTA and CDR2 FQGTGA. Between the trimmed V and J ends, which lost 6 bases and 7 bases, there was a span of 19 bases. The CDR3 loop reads CASSPLAGSSEQYF. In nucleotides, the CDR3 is TGTGCCAGCAGTCCCCTGGCGGGGAGTAGTGAGCAGTACTTC. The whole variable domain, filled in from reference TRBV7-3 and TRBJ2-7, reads GAGVSQTPSNKVTEKGKYVELRCDPISGHTALYWYRQSLGQGPEFLIYFQGTGAADDSGLPNDRFFAVRPEGSVSTLKIQRTERGDSAVYLCASSPLAGSSEQYFGPGTRLTVT.

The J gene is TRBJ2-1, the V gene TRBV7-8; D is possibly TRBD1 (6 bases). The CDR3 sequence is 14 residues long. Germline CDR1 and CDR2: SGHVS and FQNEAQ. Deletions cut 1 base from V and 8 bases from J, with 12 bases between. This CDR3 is CASSLGTGRYEQFF. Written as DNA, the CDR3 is TGTGCCAGCAGCTTAGGCACAGGGCGATATGAGCAGTTCTTC.

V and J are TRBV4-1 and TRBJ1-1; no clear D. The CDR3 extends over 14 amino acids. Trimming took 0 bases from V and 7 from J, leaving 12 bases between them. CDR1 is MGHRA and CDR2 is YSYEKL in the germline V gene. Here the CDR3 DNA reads TGCGCCAGCAGCCAAGATTACGCTCAAAATGAAGCTTTCTTT. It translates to CASSQDYAQNEAFF.

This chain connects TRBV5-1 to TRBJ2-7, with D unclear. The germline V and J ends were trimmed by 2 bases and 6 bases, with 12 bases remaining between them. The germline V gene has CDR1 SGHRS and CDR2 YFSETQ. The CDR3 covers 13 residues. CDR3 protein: CASSFWTSSEQYF. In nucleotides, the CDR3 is TGCGCCAGCAGCTTTTGGACCTCTTCCGAGCAGTACTTC.

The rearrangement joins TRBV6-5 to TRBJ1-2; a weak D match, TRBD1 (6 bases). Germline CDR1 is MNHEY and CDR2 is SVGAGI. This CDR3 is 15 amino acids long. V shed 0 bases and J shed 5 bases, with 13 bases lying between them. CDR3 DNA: TGTGCCAGCAGTTACTCGGGGACATTCGGGTATGGCTACACCTTC. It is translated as CASSYSGTFGYGYTF.